This TCR beta chain was sequenced in a study of CD8 T cells in ankylosing spondylitis. Findings of the study overall: From matched ankylosing spondylitis synovial fluid, disease-linked clones were reportedly recovered at significantly enriched levels.

TCRdb recomputed calls from the 5' RACE reads with MiXCR, one row per CDR3 protein. The repertoire holds 180,000 or so distinct CDR3 sequences, more than 9% seen once, with 25% to 35% in the top ten. Looked up from germline, CDR1 is MDHEN and CDR2 is SYDVKM. Germline trimming cut 10 bases from V and 2 bases from J; bases unmatched to any gene: 13. This CDR3 has 15 residues. This clonotype turned up a few times. What it binds is unknown. Sequencing input: blood, either unsorted or a sorted T cell fraction (not recorded which). This receptor was identified in a male donor with ankylosing spondylitis or in good health (not recorded which). The chain is built from TRBV28 and TRBJ2-7, with TRBD1 identical over 8 bases. DNA of the CDR3: TGTGCCATCCAGCAAGCGGACAGGGCTACCTACGAGCAGTACTTC. It yields the protein CAIQQADRATYEQYF.